The T cell receptor beta chain under discussion was sequenced for a study of T-cell reconstitution after alpha-beta-depleted transplantation in children. Germline CDR1 and CDR2: SGHVS and FQNEAQ. V lost 0 bases and J lost 0; bases outside the gene matches: 6. The CDR3 loop spans 17 amino acids. Unique molecular identifiers were incorporated during preparation of the TCRbeta library. TCRdb analysed the PCR reads with MiXCR anew, one entry per CDR3 protein. The sample shows roughly 170,000 distinct CDR3 sequences, approximately 7% of them seen only once. This clonotype was counted many times. The sample here was PBMCs from the stem cell graft donor, taken from the stem cell graft. The chain employs TRBV7-8 and TRBJ2-3; 7 bases are a match to TRBD2. The sequence was obtained from a human donor who donated a stem cell graft to a child with Wiskott-Aldrich syndrome. CDR3 in DNA: TGTGCCAGCAGCTTAGCGATGGCGGGGGATAGCACAGATACGCAGTATTTT. Encoded protein: CASSLAMAGDSTDTQYF.